One T cell receptor beta chain is described in this entry. What this receptor recognizes is not known. No qualities accompany the bases; no much larger clone lies one base away. Collaborating institutions collected whole blood in K2EDTA tubes following their own protocols. Collaborator samples were shipped for TCRbeta analysis as frozen whole blood, isolated PBMCs, or DNA extracted from either sample type. These data belong to a study of blood T cell repertoires in COVID-19 (dated by TCRdb to the early 2020s). About the study as a whole: Samples from collaborators originated in the United States, Italy and Spain and spanned both the acute and convalescent phases of COVID-19. The prospective study material was composed of cDNA or gDNA derived from T cells, B-cell-depleted T cells, or PBMCs. Deeply sampled blood TCRbeta repertoires from subjects exposed to, actively infected with, or recovered from COVID-19 were included in the dataset. The repertoires were released in a freely available public database intended as a resource for research on the immune response to SARS-CoV-2. Samples were obtained from the ongoing ImmuneRACE study (first 160 participants) and from 1,254 subjects provided by 6 global collaborators. Sample metadata almost always included a de-identified subject ID, COVID-19 status, age in years and sex. HLA class I and class II types, where available, came from metadata supplied by the sample provider rather than from assay-based typing.

CDR1 and CDR2, per the germline V gene, are SGHRS and YFSETQ. The CDR3 contains 16 residues, cysteine and phenylalanine counted. This entry keeps only the CDR3 DNA: 48 bases, framed from base 1. V is cut back by 4 bases and J by 2 bases, with 9 bases in the junction unmatched. TCRbeta CDR3 regions were amplified from genomic DNA using the immunoSEQ Assay, a bias-controlled multiplex PCR. The original methods were these. Within the assay, amplification of reference gene primers was used to estimate how many nucleated cells each sample contained. Sequence reads were collapsed and filtered to measure the absolute abundance of every unique TCRbeta CDR3 rearrangement. For each sample, productive Simpson clonality was calculated as the square root of Simpson's diversity index over productive rearrangements. As stored in TCRdb, this immuneACCESS dataset retains in-frame rearrangements with V and J assigned. A fraction of the clones does not appear; measured against another copy, unresolved V genes explain less than half of the discrepancy, and the remainder lacks a known reason. V, J and clone size derive from that table, while D and trimming were established from the DNA sequence. The sample profile shows around 97,000 clones; roughly 90% of them were found once. The ten largest clones take up around 3.8% of the sample.

Points the paper makes about the study in general: The amount of clinical and demographic metadata varied by source and participant and was provided uncurated.

Input material: peripheral blood. The chain joins TRBV5-1 to TRBJ2-3; a stretch of 8 junction bases matches TRBD1. This TCR was recovered from a woman aged 55-75 years with acute or convalescent COVID-19. The CDR3 has the sequence CASSHGQGFTTDTQYF. The DNA is as follows: TGCGCCAGCAGCCACGGACAGGGATTTACCACAGATACGCAGTATTTT. The full variable domain, completed from the reference TRBV5-1 and TRBJ2-3 proteins outside the CDR3, reads KAGVTQTPRYLIKTRGQQVTLSCSPISGHRSVSWYQQTPGQGLQFLFEYFSETQRNKGNFPGRFSGRQFSNSRSEMNVSTLELGDSALYLCASSHGQGFTTDTQYFGPGTRLTVL.